The source of this T cell receptor (beta chain) is a study of T-cell memory formation after mild COVID-19. This clonotype came up many times. TCRdb reprocessed the 5' RACE reads via MiXCR and lists one record per CDR3 protein. The table records 300,000 to 350,000 distinct CDR3 sequences, 13% to 15% of them present only once. V was trimmed by 6 bases and J by 5 bases, leaving 13 bases between them. Germline V gene sequence: CDR1 MDHEN, CDR2 SYDVKM. The CDR3 is made up of 14 amino acids. The chain carries TRBV28 and TRBJ1-4; possible D gene TRBD1, 6 bases. Specimen: PBMCs or a T cell subset sorted from them (not recorded which). The sequence derives from a man aged 18 to 30 who had mild COVID-19 (a few samples of this study predate the infection). Cell type and time point are not known. The chain's CDR3 is CASSTGPLNEKLFF. CDR3 sequence (DNA): TGTGCCAGCAGCACAGGGCCTCTCAATGAAAAACTGTTTTTT. Full variable domain (missing parts from reference TRBV28 and TRBJ1-4): DVKVTQSSRYLVKRTGEKVFLECVQDMDHENMFWYRQDPGLGLRLIYFSYDVKMKEKGDIPEGYSVSREKKERFSLILESASTNQTSMYLCASSTGPLNEKLFFGSGTQLSVL.